A selection of T cell receptor beta chains follows, all from one sample in a study of blood T cell repertoires in COVID-19. Sequencing was performed with immunoSEQ multiplex PCR; in TCRdb, only in-frame clones are kept and a portion is missing. This sample yields fewer than 200,000 clones, of which approximately 88% are seen a single time; about 3.9% belongs to the top ten. The sample consisted of peripheral blood. These receptors were obtained from an older woman who had recovered from COVID-19. Each CDR3 is given with its conserved first and last residue. Fields, in order: J gene, D gene, V gene, clone size, CDR3 DNA, CDR3 protein. A D gene is named only where the DNA matches it firmly. Only some rows state a clone size, as once, few, many or a class for expanded clones.

>TRBJ2-3|TRBD1|TRBV24-1|NA
TGTGCCACCAGGGGACAGGGAAATACGCAGTATTTT
CATRGQGNTQYF
>TRBJ2-7|NA|TRBV6-2/TRBV6-3|many
TGTGCCAGCAGTTCCTCTGTAGGGGAAGGTGGGGAGCAGTACTTC
CASSSSVGEGGEQYF
>TRBJ1-1|TRBD1|TRBV7-3|NA
TGTGCCAGCAGCTTGACAGGGACGGGTACTGAAGCTTTCTTT
CASSLTGTGTEAFF
>TRBJ2-3|NA|TRBV2|NA
TGTGCCAGCAGTGTTGGCGGGGATACGCAGTATTTT
CASSVGGDTQYF
>TRBJ1-3|NA|TRBV30|NA
TGTGCCTGGAATATAAACTCTGGAAACACCATATATTTT
CAWNINSGNTIYF
>TRBJ1-2|NA|TRBV27|NA
TGTGCCAGCAGTTTATCAGGGGGTAACTATGGCTACACCTTC
CASSLSGGNYGYTF
>TRBJ2-3|TRBD2|TRBV7-8|NA
TGTGCCAGCAGCCTGGGACTAGCGGTCACAGATACGCAGTATTTT
CASSLGLAVTDTQYF
>TRBJ1-2|TRBD1|TRBV5-4|once
TGTGCCAGCAGCCGCCAGGGGACAGAAAACTATGGCTACACCTTC
CASSRQGTENYGYTF
>TRBJ2-3|NA|TRBV12-5|NA
TGTGCTAGTCAAATGGGACAAGATACGCAGTATTTT
CASQMGQDTQYF
>TRBJ2-4|TRBD1|TRBV15|NA
TGTGCCACCAGCAGGAAGGACAGGGCTTATGACAAAAACATTCAGTACTTC
CATSRKDRAYDKNIQYF
>TRBJ1-1|NA|TRBV1|NA
TGCACCAGCAGCCAAGTGGCCCTGGGCAGGGGGTACACTGAAGCTTTCTTT
CTSSQVALGRGYTEAFF
>TRBJ2-3|NA|TRBV5-1|NA
TGCGCCAGCAGCTTGGCCTCAGGGGCCACAGATACGCAGTATTTT
CASSLASGATDTQYF
>TRBJ1-6|NA|TRBV6-5|NA
TGTGCCAGCAGAGCTCAACAGGACCCGAATTCACCCCTCCACTTT
CASRAQQDPNSPLHF
>TRBJ1-1|NA|TRBV19|NA
TGTGCCAGTAGTATAGGAGGGCCTTCGAACACTGAAGCTTTCTTT
CASSIGGPSNTEAFF
>TRBJ1-1|NA|TRBV7-9|once
TGTGCCAGCAGCTTCAGTTGGACAGTATCTGAAGCTTTCTTT
CASSFSWTVSEAFF
>TRBJ2-3|NA|TRBV7-2|once
TGTGCCAGCAGCTTATTTACTACCGATAGTACGCAGTATTTT
CASSLFTTDSTQYF
>TRBJ2-7|NA|TRBV5-8|NA
TGTGCCAGCGCAGAAACAGGGATCCCCTCCTACGAGCAGTACTTC
CASAETGIPSYEQYF
>TRBJ2-3|NA|TRBV11-2|NA
TGTGCCAGCAGCTTTAGCCTACCGGGAACAGATACGCAGTATTTT
CASSFSLPGTDTQYF
>TRBJ1-1|NA|TRBV19|NA
TGTGCCAGTAAAGGAGGGGACACTGAAGCTTTCTTT
CASKGGDTEAFF
>TRBJ1-1|NA|TRBV28|NA
TGTGCCAGCAGTTCGGGACACTCTGAAGCTTTCTTT
CASSSGHSEAFF
>TRBJ1-1|NA|TRBV18|NA
TGTGCCAGCTCGCCGGACAGATTGAACACTGAAGCTTTCTTT
CASSPDRLNTEAFF
>TRBJ1-2|TRBD1|TRBV6-6|few
TGTGCCAGCTCAGACAGGGGGTCCGGCTACACCTTC
CASSDRGSGYTF
>TRBJ2-1|NA|TRBV5-1|NA
TGCGCCAGCAGCTTGATCGCGACCTACAATGAGCAGTTCTTC
CASSLIATYNEQFF
>TRBJ1-2|TRBD1|TRBV10-3|few
TGTGCCATCAGTGAGTGGGACAGGGGAAGGGAAGGCTACACCTTC
CAISEWDRGREGYTF
>TRBJ2-2|NA|TRBV7-7|NA
TGTGCCAGCAGCTTAGCGGGGCCAGGGAACACCGGGGAGCTGTTTTTT
CASSLAGPGNTGELFF
>TRBJ2-3|NA|TRBV10-1|NA
TGCGCCAGCAGCGACAGTATGGTAGCAGATACGCAGTATTTT
CASSDSMVADTQYF
>TRBJ1-5|NA|TRBV5-8|NA
TGTGCCAGCAGCCTTCCGGTTAGACAGGCCATGGATCAGCCCCAGCATTTT
CASSLPVRQAMDQPQHF
>TRBJ1-2|NA|TRBV12-5|NA
TGTGCTAGTGGTTCCTTAGACAGGTACTATGGCTACACCTTC
CASGSLDRYYGYTF
>TRBJ1-5|NA|TRBV3-1/TRBV3-2|NA
TGTGCCAGCAGCGAGGACACTAATAGCAATCAGCCCCAGCATTTT
CASSEDTNSNQPQHF
>TRBJ1-2|NA|TRBV12-3/TRBV12-4|NA
TGTGCCAGCAGTAACCGACAGGATTATGGCTACACCTTC
CASSNRQDYGYTF
>TRBJ1-3|NA|TRBV5-6|NA
TGTGCCAGCACCGAGACAGGTGCTGGAAACACCATATATTTT
CASTETGAGNTIYF
>TRBJ2-3|NA|TRBV11-3|NA
TGTGCCAGCAGCTTAGTGGCGGGGGCTGATACGCAGTATTTT
CASSLVAGADTQYF
>TRBJ2-3|TRBD2|TRBV5-4|NA
TGTGCCAGCAGCCAACGACTAGCGGGGGGGCCGGGCACAGATACGCAGTATTTT
CASSQRLAGGPGTDTQYF
>TRBJ1-2|TRBD1|TRBV28|NA
TGTGCCACCTGGGACAGCGGTAACTATGGCTACACCTTC
CATWDSGNYGYTF
>TRBJ1-1|NA|TRBV7-9|NA
TGTGCCAGCAGCGGTTCGGGGGATGGGGAAGCTTTCTTT
CASSGSGDGEAFF
>TRBJ2-3|NA|TRBV10-3|few
TGTGCCGTAAAGGGAGCGGGCCTTAGCACAGATACGCAGTATTTT
CAVKGAGLSTDTQYF
>TRBJ1-1|TRBD1|TRBV6-1|NA
TGTGCCAGCAGTGACCAGGGGGCGGTGAACACTGAAGCTTTCTTT
CASSDQGAVNTEAFF
>TRBJ2-1|TRBD2|TRBV4-3|NA
TGCGCCAGCAGCCAAGAGGGGACTAGCGGGGTCAATGAGCAGTTCTTC
CASSQEGTSGVNEQFF
>TRBJ2-3|NA|TRBV29-1|NA
TGCAGCGTCACAAAAAGAACGGCACAGGGCACTGATACGCAGTATTTT
CSVTKRTAQGTDTQYF
>TRBJ1-5|NA|TRBV5-5|few
TGTGCCAGCAGCACGCTTAGTCCAGGGGATCAGCCCCAGCATTTT
CASSTLSPGDQPQHF
>TRBJ2-5|TRBD2|TRBV3-1/TRBV3-2|NA
TGTGCCAGCAGCCGGTCTGCGGGGGGGAGAGAGACCCAGTACTTC
CASSRSAGGRETQYF
>TRBJ1-1|NA|TRBV3-1/TRBV3-2|few
TGTGCCAGCAGCCAAGTTGATAGGGAAGAAGGGGAAATGATGAACACTGAAGCTTTCTTT
CASSQVDREEGEMMNTEAFF
>TRBJ1-2|TRBD1|TRBV28|NA
TGTGCCAGCAGCCTGACAGGGGACTATGGCTACACCTTC
CASSLTGDYGYTF
>TRBJ1-2|NA|TRBV19|NA
TGTGCCAGTAAGCTCAGCGGGGGACGGAACTATGGCTACACCTTC
CASKLSGGRNYGYTF
>TRBJ1-5|NA|TRBV6-5|NA
TGTGCCAGCAGGGACCTTTACTCGGGGCAGCCCCAGCATTTT
CASRDLYSGQPQHF
>TRBJ1-4|TRBD1|TRBV5-1|NA
TGCGCCAGCAGCTCTTCCCCGCCTAGACAGGGGGCAACTGAAAAACTGTTTTTT
CASSSSPPRQGATEKLFF
>TRBJ2-1|TRBD1|TRBV2|NA
TGTGCCGGAGCGGGACAGGGGGCCTATGAGCAGTTCTTC
CAGAGQGAYEQFF
>TRBJ1-4|NA|TRBV6-5|once
TGTGCCAGCAGTTCGGGGTTGGCAACTAATGAAAAACTGTTTTTT
CASSSGLATNEKLFF
>TRBJ2-1|TRBD1|TRBV7-3|NA
TGTGCCAGCAGCTCAGACAGGGCCCGGCCTAATGAGCAGTTCTTC
CASSSDRARPNEQFF
>TRBJ1-1|NA|TRBV29-1|NA
TGCAGCGTTGGACAGGAAGACATGAACACTGAAGCTTTCTTT
CSVGQEDMNTEAFF
>TRBJ1-5|NA|TRBV7-2|NA
TGTGCCAGCCAACGGGGGGTTCGCAATCAGCCCCAGCATTTT
CASQRGVRNQPQHF
>TRBJ2-3|TRBD1|TRBV5-4|NA
TGTGCCAGCAGCTTGAGGGACAGGGATGCAGATACGCAGTATTTT
CASSLRDRDADTQYF
>TRBJ2-7|TRBD1|TRBV4-1|NA
TGCGCCAGCAGCCAACAGGGACAGGGGATCTACGAGCAGTACTTC
CASSQQGQGIYEQYF
>TRBJ1-5|TRBD1|TRBV7-2|NA
TGTGCCAGCAGCTTAAACAGGGGGCGGGAGCCCCAGCATTTT
CASSLNRGREPQHF
>TRBJ2-1|NA|TRBV5-4|NA
TGTGCCAGCAGCTCGTTGAACAGGGTCGGATCTCCGGAGCAGTTCTTC
CASSSLNRVGSPEQFF
>TRBJ2-5|TRBD1|TRBV5-1|NA
TGCGCCAGCAGTCAGGGGGTAGCAGAGACCCAGTACTTC
CASSQGVAETQYF
>TRBJ2-7|TRBD2|TRBV18|NA
TGTGCCAGCTCACCACCTCTAGCGGGGGGTTCCTACGAGCAGTACTTC
CASSPPLAGGSYEQYF
>TRBJ2-3|TRBD2|TRBV5-1|NA
TGCGCCAGCAGACCTATCCCCCGGACTAGTACAGATACGCAGTATTTT
CASRPIPRTSTDTQYF